The clone carrying this TCR beta chain has at least ten counts. The antigen is unknown. The sample is drawn from a study of response to subunit inactivated influenza vaccine. Points from the study as a whole: Only a handful of new T cells, the authors suggested, are recruited with each seasonal influenza vaccination.

TCRdb processed the RT-PCR reads anew with MiXCR; each CDR3 protein has one entry. The sample lists over 150,000 distinct CDR3 sequences; roughly 10% were seen once. Trimming took off 4 bases at V and 5 bases at J, with 12 bases between the two ends. Germline V CDR1 and CDR2: LGHNA, YNFKEQ. The CDR3 contains 14 residues. The receptor was isolated from a man aged 45 to 70 who received an inactivated influenza vaccine. This sample comprised CD8+ T cells sorted from PBMCs, obtained about 23 months after vaccination. The J gene is TRBJ2-1, the V gene TRBV4-2; D not resolved. The CDR3 coding sequence is TGTGCCAGCAGCCGGGTCGGACCTCACAATGAGCAGTTCTTC. Translation gives CASSRVGPHNEQFF.